This T cell receptor beta chain was sequenced in a study of T cell changes during pregnancy in multiple sclerosis. Sequenced by immunoSEQ multiplex PCR; TCRdb stores in-frame clones only, minus some. The table includes tens of thousands of clones, about 89% detected once. This CDR3 has 15 residues. J lost 1 base, V lost 5 bases, and 7 bases had no gene match. Germline-derived CDR1 and CDR2 are SGHTA and FQGNSA. Sequenced material: CD4+ T cells from peripheral blood mononuclear cells, taken in the second trimester of pregnancy. This sequence was found in a female donor with multiple sclerosis, enrolled in a pregnancy study. This chain uses TRBV7-2 with TRBJ1-1, with 7 nucleotides matching TRBD1. The CDR3 protein is CASSVMGQTNTEAFF. DNA for the CDR3: TGTGCCAGCAGCGTAATGGGACAGACGAACACTGAAGCTTTCTTT.